The following is a T cell receptor (beta chain) sequence with its context. This sample was taken from a study of blood T cell repertoires in COVID-19. TCRdb keeps only in-frame clones here, not all; method: immunoSEQ multiplex PCR. The table lists about 220,000 clones, 65% to 90% of them singletons. Germline CDR1 and CDR2: SGHTA and FQGNSA. The CDR3 is 15 residues long. Trimming at V came to 1 base and at J to 5 bases, leaving 4 bases not matched to a gene. The source is a man between 45 and 60 years old with active or convalescent COVID-19. The material sequenced was peripheral blood. The gene calls are TRBV7-2 and TRBJ2-3, with 9 bases aligning to TRBD2. CDR3 nucleotides: TGTGCCAGCAGCTTAGGACTAGCGGAACAAGATACGCAGTATTTT. Translating it yields CASSLGLAEQDTQYF.